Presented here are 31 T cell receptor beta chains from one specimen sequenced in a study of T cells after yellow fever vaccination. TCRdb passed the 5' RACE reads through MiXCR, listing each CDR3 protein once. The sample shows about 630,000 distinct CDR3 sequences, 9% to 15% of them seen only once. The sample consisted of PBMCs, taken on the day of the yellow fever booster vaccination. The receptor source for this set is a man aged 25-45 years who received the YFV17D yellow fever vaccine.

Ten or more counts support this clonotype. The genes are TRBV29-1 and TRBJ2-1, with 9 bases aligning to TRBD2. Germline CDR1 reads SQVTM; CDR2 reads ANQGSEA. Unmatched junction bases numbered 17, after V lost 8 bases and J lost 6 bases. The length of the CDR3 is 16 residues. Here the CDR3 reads CSLAGRVAGAGNEQFF. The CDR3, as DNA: TGCAGCTTGGCAGGGAGGGTAGCGGGAGCTGGCAATGAGCAGTTCTTC.

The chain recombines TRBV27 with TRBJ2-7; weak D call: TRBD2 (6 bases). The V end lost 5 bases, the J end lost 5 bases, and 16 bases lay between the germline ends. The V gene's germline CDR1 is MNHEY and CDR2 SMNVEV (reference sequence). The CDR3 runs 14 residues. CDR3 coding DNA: TGTGCCAGCAGTCCGACTAGGTGGGGAAACGAGCAGTACTTC. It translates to CASSPTRWGNEQYF.

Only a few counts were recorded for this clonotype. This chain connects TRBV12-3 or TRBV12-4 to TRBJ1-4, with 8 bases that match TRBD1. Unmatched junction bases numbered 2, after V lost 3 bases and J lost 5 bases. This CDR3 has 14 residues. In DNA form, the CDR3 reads TGTGCCAGCAGTTTTAGACAGGGGAATGAAAAACTGTTTTTT. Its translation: CASSFRQGNEKLFF.

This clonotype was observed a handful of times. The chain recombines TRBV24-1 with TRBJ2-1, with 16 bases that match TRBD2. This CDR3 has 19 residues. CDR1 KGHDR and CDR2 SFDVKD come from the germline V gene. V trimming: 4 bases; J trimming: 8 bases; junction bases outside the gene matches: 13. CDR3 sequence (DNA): TGTGCCACCAGTGACCCTGGTCCCGGGACTAGCGGGAGGGCCGATGAGCAGTTCTTC. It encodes CATSDPGPGTSGRADEQFF.

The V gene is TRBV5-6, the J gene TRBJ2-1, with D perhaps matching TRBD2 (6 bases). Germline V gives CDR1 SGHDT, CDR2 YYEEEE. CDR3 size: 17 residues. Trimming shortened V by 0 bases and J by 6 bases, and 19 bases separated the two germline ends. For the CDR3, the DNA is TGTGCCAGCAGCTTGGTGACTAGTTCATCCGGCGTCAATGAGCAGTTCTTC. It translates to CASSLVTSSSGVNEQFF.

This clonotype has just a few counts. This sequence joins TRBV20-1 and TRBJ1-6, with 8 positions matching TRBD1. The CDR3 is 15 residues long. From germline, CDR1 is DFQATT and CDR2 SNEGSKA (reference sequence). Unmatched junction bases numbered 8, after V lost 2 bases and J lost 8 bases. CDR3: CSARTTAGGDSPLHF. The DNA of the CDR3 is TGCAGTGCTAGAACAACCGCAGGGGGCGATTCACCCCTCCACTTT.

Written as DNA, the CDR3 is TGTGCCAGCACCTTAGGCGGTGCTAAAAACATTCAGTACTTC. Translating it yields CASTLGGAKNIQYF. The chain carries TRBV12-3 or TRBV12-4 and TRBJ2-4; unclear D gene. V lost 7 bases to trimming and J lost 4 bases, with 14 bases between them. This CDR3 is 14 amino acids long.

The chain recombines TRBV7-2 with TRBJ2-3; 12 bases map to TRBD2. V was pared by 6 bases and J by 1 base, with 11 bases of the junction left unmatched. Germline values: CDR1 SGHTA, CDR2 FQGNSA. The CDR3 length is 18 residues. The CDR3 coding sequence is TGTGCCAGCAGACTAGCGGGAGGCCCGGTACCTCGCACAGATACGCAGTATTTT. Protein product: CASRLAGGPVPRTDTQYF. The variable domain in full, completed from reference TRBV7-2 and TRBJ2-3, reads GAGVSQSPSNKVTEKGKDVELRCDPISGHTALYWYRQSLGQGLEFLIYFQGNSAPDKSGLPSDRFSAERTGGSVSTLTIQRTQQEDSAVYLCASRLAGGPVPRTDTQYFGPGTRLTVL.

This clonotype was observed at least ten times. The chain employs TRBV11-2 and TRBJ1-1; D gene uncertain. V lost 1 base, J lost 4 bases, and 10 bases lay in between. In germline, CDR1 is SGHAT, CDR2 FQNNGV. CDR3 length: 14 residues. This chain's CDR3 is CASSLARVGTEAFF. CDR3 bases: TGTGCCAGCAGCTTAGCTCGGGTCGGCACTGAAGCTTTCTTT.

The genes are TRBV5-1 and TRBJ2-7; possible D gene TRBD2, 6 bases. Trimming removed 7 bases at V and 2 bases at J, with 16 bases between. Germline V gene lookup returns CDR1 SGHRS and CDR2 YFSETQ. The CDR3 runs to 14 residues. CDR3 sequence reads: CASRGASEAYEQYF. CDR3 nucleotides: TGCGCCAGCCGAGGGGCTAGCGAAGCCTACGAGCAGTACTTC.

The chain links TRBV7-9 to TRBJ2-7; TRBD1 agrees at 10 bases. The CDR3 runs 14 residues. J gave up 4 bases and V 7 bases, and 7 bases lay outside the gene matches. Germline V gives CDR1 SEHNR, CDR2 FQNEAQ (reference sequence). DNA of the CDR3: TGTGCCAGCATCAACACGGGACAGGGGTACGAGCAGTACTTC. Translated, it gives CASINTGQGYEQYF. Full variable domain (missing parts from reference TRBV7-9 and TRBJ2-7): DTGVSQNPRHKITKRGQNVTFRCDPISEHNRLYWYRQTLGQGPEFLTYFQNEAQLEKSRLLSDRFSAERPKGSFSTLEIQRTEQGDSAMYLCASINTGQGYEQYFGPGTRLTVT.

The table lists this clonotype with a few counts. In DNA form, the CDR3 reads TGTGCCAGCAGCCTCGAATCGCTCCTATACGAGCAGTACTTC. This gives the protein CASSLESLLYEQYF. The rearrangement joins TRBV7-9 to TRBJ2-7; D remains ambiguous. The ends were cut back, 5 bases at V and 4 bases at J, with 15 bases in the middle. From germline, CDR1 is SEHNR and CDR2 FQNEAQ (reference sequence). The CDR3 has 14 residues.

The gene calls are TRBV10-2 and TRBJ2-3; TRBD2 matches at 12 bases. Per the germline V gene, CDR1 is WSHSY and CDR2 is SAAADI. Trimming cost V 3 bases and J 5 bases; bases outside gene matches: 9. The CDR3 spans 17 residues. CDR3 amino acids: CASSDPTGLAGEDTQYF. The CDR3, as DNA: TGCGCCAGCAGTGACCCAACGGGACTAGCGGGCGAAGATACGCAGTATTTT.

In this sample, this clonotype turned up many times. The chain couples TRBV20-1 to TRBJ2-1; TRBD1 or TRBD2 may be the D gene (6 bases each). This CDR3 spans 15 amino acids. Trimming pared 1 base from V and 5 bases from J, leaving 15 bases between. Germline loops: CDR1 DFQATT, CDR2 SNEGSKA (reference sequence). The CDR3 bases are TGCAGTGCTAGAGGAAAAGGGGGGTACCACAATGAGCAGTTCTTC. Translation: CSARGKGGYHNEQFF.

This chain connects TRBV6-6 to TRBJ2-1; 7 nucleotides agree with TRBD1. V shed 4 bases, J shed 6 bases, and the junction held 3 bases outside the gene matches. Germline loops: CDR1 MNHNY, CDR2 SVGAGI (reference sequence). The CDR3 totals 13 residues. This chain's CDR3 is CASSSDRANEQFF. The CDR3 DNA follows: TGTGCCAGCAGTTCAGACAGGGCCAATGAGCAGTTCTTC.

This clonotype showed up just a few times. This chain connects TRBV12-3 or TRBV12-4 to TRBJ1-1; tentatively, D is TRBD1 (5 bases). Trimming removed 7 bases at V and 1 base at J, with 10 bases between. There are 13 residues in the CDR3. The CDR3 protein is CASIRDGNTEAFF. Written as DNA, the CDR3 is TGTGCCAGCATTCGGGACGGGAACACTGAAGCTTTCTTT.

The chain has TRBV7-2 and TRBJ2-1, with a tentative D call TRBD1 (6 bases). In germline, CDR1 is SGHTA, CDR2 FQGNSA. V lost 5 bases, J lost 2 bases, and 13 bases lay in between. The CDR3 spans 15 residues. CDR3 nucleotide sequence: TGTGCCAGCAGCCCGGGACACAGCACCTACAATGAGCAGTTCTTC. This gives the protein CASSPGHSTYNEQFF. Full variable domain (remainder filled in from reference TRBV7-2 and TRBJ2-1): GAGVSQSPSNKVTEKGKDVELRCDPISGHTALYWYRQSLGQGLEFLIYFQGNSAPDKSGLPSDRFSAERTGGSVSTLTIQRTQQEDSAVYLCASSPGHSTYNEQFFGPGTRLTVL.

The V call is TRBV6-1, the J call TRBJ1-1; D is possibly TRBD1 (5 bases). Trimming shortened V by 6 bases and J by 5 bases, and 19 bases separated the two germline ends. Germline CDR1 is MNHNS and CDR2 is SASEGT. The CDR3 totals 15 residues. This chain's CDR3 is CASSSGEAGRTEAFF. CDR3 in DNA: TGTGCCAGCAGCTCGGGGGAGGCGGGGCGGACTGAAGCTTTCTTT.

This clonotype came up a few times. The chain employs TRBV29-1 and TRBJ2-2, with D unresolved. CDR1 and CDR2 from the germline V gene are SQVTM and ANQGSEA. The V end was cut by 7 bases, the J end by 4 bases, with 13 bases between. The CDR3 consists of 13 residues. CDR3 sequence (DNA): TGCAGCGCTCGACCAACAGTCACCGGGGAGCTGTTTTTT. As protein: CSARPTVTGELFF.

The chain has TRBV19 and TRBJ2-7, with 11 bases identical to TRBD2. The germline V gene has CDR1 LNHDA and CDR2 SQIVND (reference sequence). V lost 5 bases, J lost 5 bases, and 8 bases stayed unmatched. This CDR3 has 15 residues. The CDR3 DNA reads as TGTGCCAGTAGTCCCATAGCGGGAGGGGGCCACGAGCAGTACTTC. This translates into CASSPIAGGGHEQYF.

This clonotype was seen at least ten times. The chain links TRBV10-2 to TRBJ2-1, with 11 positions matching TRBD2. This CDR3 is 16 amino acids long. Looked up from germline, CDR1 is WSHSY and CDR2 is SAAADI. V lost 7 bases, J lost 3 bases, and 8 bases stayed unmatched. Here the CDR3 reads CASNLGTSGLYNEQFF. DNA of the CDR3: TGCGCCAGCAATCTGGGGACTAGCGGACTCTACAATGAGCAGTTCTTC.

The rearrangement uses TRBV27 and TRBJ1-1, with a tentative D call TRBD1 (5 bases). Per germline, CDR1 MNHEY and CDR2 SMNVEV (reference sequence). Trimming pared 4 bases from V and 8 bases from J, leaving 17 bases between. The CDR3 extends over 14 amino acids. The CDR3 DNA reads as TGTGCCAGCAGTTCCCCCTTCAGTTCAGGGGAAGCTTTCTTT. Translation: CASSSPFSSGEAFF.

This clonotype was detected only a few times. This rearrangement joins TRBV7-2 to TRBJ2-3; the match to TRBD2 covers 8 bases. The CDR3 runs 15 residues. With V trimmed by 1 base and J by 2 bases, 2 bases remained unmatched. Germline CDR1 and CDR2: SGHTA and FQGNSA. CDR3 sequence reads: CASSLVGRATDTQYF. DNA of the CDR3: TGTGCCAGCAGCTTAGTCGGGAGGGCCACAGATACGCAGTATTTT.

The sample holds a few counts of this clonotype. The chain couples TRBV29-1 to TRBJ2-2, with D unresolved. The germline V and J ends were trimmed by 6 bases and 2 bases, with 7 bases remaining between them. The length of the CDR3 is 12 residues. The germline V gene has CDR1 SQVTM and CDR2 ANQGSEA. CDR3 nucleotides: TGCAGCGTCAATGTCAACACCGGGGAGCTGTTTTTT. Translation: CSVNVNTGELFF.

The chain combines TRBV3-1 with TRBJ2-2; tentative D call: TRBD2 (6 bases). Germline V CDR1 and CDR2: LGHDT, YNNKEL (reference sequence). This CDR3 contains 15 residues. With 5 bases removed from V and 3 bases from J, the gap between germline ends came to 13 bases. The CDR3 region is CASSSQSGDTGELFF. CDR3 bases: TGTGCCAGCAGCTCCCAGTCGGGAGACACCGGGGAGCTGTTTTTT.

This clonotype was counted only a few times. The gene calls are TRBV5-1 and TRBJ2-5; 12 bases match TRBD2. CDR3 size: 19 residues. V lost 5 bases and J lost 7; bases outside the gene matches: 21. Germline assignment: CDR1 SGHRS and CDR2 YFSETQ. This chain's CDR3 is CASRAGTSGPNPTRGTQYF. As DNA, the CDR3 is TGCGCCAGCAGGGCCGGGACTAGCGGGCCCAATCCGACTAGAGGGACCCAGTACTTC.

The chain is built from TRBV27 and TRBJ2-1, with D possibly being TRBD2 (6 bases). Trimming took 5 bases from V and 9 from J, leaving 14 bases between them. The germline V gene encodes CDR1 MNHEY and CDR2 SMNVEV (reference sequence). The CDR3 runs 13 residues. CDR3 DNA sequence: TGTGCCAGCAGTCCTTTGGGACTGAGTGAGCAGTTCTTC. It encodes CASSPLGLSEQFF.

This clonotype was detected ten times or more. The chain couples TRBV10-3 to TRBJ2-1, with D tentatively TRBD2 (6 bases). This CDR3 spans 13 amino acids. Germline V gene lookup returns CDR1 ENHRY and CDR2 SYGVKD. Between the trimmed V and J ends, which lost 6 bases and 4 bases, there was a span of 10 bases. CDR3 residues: CAISPDYYNEQFF. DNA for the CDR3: TGTGCCATCAGCCCGGACTATTACAATGAGCAGTTCTTC.

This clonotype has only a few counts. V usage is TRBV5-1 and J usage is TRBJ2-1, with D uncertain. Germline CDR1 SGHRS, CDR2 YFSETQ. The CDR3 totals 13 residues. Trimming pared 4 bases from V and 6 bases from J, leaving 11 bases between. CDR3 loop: CASSPILGNEQFF. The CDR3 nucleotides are TGCGCCAGCAGCCCGATACTGGGCAATGAGCAGTTCTTC. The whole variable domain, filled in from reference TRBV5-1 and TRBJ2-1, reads KAGVTQTPRYLIKTRGQQVTLSCSPISGHRSVSWYQQTPGQGLQFLFEYFSETQRNKGNFPGRFSGRQFSNSRSEMNVSTLELGDSALYLCASSPILGNEQFFGPGTRLTVL.

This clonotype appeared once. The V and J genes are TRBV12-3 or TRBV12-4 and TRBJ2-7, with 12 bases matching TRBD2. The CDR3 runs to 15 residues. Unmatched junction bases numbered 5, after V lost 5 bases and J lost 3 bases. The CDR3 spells CASSPGLAGHYEQYF. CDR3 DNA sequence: TGTGCCAGCAGTCCTGGACTAGCGGGACACTACGAGCAGTACTTC.

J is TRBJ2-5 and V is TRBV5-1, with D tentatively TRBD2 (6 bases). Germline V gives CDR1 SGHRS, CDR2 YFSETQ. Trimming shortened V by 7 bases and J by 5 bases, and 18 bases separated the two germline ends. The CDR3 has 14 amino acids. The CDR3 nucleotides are TGCGCCAGCGCCAGGCGGGGTACGTCGGAGACCCAGTACTTC. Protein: CASARRGTSETQYF.